This record looks at one TCR beta chain sequence and its context. These data originate in a study of T cell changes during pregnancy in multiple sclerosis. The CDR3 contains 16 residues. Deletions cut 2 bases from V and 6 bases from J, with 18 bases between. Only in-frame clones appear in the TCRdb table, and some are missing; sequencing was by immunoSEQ multiplex PCR. The sample lists under 75,000 clones, roughly 89% occurring once. This clonotype was obtained from a female donor in good health, enrolled as a control in a pregnancy study. Material: CD4+ T cells from peripheral blood mononuclear cells, obtained after pregnancy. The rearrangement joins TRBV23-1 to TRBJ2-3, with D possibly matching TRBD1 (5 bases). TRBV23-1 falls under the ORF class, with uncertain function. CDR3 sequence reads: CASSQVRVLLSDTQYF. The DNA for the CDR3 is TGCGCCAGCAGTCAAGTCAGGGTCTTATTATCCGATACGCAGTATTTT.